This T cell receptor (beta chain) was sequenced during a study of shared clonotypes between healthy human individuals. Naive CD4+ cells were CD45RA-selected; the remaining cells were memory. Sequencing was at deep level. Sequencing used immunoSEQ multiplex PCR; TCRdb keeps in-frame clones, though not all of them. Among about 700,000 clones listed, approximately 79% were seen once. General study findings and limits: Represented genetic and exposure-history diversity was restricted by having few donors. Unshared clonotypes carried lower generation probabilities than those common to all four donors.

Germline loops: CDR1 SGHAT, CDR2 FQNNGV. Trimming shortened V by 8 bases and J by 2 bases, and 4 bases separated the two germline ends. The length of the CDR3 is 10 residues. For this clone: Its specificity is not known. One base away lies a much larger clone, so this may be a sequencing read error.

Material: memory CD4+ T cells sorted from blood. Subset given: CD45RA-negative fraction. This chain links TRBV11-2 with TRBJ2-7; D is unclear. This clonotype was obtained from a woman aged 25-40 years in good health. The CDR3 DNA sequence: TGTGCCAGCGGCCCCTACGAGCAGTACTTC. This gives the protein CASGPYEQYF.